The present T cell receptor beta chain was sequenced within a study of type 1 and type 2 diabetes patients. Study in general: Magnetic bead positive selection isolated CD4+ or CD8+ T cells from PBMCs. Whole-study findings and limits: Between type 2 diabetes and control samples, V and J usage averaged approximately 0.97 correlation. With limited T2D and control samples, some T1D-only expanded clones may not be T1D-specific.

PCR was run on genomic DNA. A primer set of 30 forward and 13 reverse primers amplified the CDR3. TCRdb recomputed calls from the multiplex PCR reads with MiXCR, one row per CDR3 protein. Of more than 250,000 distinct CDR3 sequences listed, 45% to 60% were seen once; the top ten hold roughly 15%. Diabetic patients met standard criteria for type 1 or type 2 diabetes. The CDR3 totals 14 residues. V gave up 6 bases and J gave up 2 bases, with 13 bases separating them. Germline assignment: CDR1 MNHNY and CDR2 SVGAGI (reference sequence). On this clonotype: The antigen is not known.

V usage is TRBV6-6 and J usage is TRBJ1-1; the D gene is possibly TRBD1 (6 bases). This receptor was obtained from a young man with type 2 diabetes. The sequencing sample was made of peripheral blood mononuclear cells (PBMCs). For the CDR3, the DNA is TGTGCCAGCAGGAACGGACAGATAAACACTGAAGCTTTCTTT. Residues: CASRNGQINTEAFF.